This T cell receptor (beta chain) was captured by sequencing in a study of blood T cell repertoires in COVID-19 (dated by TCRdb to 2018 to 2021). For the study in its entirety: Samples covering the acute and convalescent phases of COVID-19 were provided by collaborators in the United States, Italy and Spain. The prospective study material was composed of cDNA or gDNA derived from T cells, B-cell-depleted T cells, or PBMCs. The dataset comprised deeply sampled blood TCRbeta repertoires from subjects exposed to, actively infected with, or recovered from COVID-19. The repertoires were released in a freely available public database intended as a resource for research on the immune response to SARS-CoV-2. Samples came from the ongoing ImmuneRACE study (first 160 participants) plus 1,254 subjects from 6 global collaborators. A de-identified subject ID, COVID-19 status, age in years and sex were almost always included in the sample metadata. Where HLA class I and class II types were available, the types were taken from metadata supplied by the sample provider, not from assay-based typing. What the study reported, not specific to this receptor: How much clinical and demographic metadata was included differed by source and by participant, and the metadata was provided uncurated.

In the prospective study, participants were roughly 18 to 90 years old, resided in about two dozen geographic areas of the United States, and were enrolled through a virtual design. In the prospective study, cohorts were assigned on the basis of participant-reported clinical history obtained from a screening survey and a study questionnaire. For ImmuneRACE Cohort 3, a participant was defined as recovered based on two consecutive negative NP/OP PCR tests, clearance by a healthcare professional, or resolution of symptoms. In the prospective study, mobile phlebotomists collected whole blood, serum and a nasopharyngeal or oropharyngeal swab from each participant. Prospective study participants could optionally give additional blood draws and questionnaires over an approximately two-month period. Before DNA extraction, blood samples from the prospective study were shipped at room temperature or frozen.

Taken from cysteine to phenylalanine, the CDR3 has 13 residues. The kept DNA is CDR3 alone, 39 bases in frame from the first base. V loses 4 bases of germline sequence and J loses 5 bases, and the interval between the two ends is 10 bases. CDR1 and CDR2 are drawn from the germline V gene (reference sequence): SEHNR, FQNEAQ. Note on this clone: This receptor's antigen is unknown. There are no base qualities to consult, and no much larger clone falls within one base.

TCRbeta CDR3 regions were amplified from genomic DNA using the immunoSEQ Assay, a bias-controlled multiplex PCR. The study's own analysis went as follows. Nucleated cell counts per sample were estimated from amplification of reference gene primers within the assay. To quantify the absolute abundance of each unique TCRbeta CDR3 rearrangement, sequence reads were collapsed and filtered. Productive Simpson clonality was computed per sample as the square root of Simpson's diversity index over productive rearrangements. The source is immuneACCESS, and TCRdb retained only in-frame sequences with V and J called. Part of the clones is not carried over; for the studies checked, unresolved V genes explain less than half of this, and the remainder is unexplained. V and J calls and clone size come straight from that table; D and trimming were deduced from the DNA. The sample contains 250,000 to 350,000 clones, 92% of them found a single time. The ten largest clones add up to around 18% of the sample.

The chain links TRBV7-9 with TRBJ2-3; a weak D assignment points to TRBD2 (7 bases agree). The origin of this receptor is a woman aged 25 to 39 who had recovered from COVID-19. The sequenced sample was PBMCs or T cells enriched from blood (not recorded which). The nucleotides are TGTGCCAGCAGCTGGGGGGGGCAAGATACGCAGTATTTT. This translates into CASSWGGQDTQYF.